The T cell receptor (beta chain) under discussion was sequenced for a study of radiation and T cells in renal cell carcinoma. Time point noted: blood 4 weeks post-SBRT, at nephrectomy. As for treatment: 15 Gy SBRT to primary tumor, nephrectomy 4 weeks later. The tumor was a clear cell renal cell carcinoma. Study-wide results and caveats: In blood, top tumor clones expanded by 2 weeks, shrinking by 4.

Data came from immunoSEQ multiplex PCR; TCRdb stores just in-frame clones and leaves some out. The table includes just under 150,000 clones, about 86% detected once. Germline CDR1 SNHLY, CDR2 FYNNEI. With 7 bases removed from V and 1 base from J, the gap between germline ends came to 11 bases. The CDR3 runs to 13 residues. The count of this clone is one. Its antigen is as yet unknown. The receptor was derived from a woman in her forties or fifties with renal cell carcinoma. The chain uses TRBV2 and TRBJ2-7, with a weak D call TRBD2 (5 bases). The sequenced sample was blood, obtained from a patient whose treatment included radiotherapy and nephrectomy. The CDR3 coding sequence is TGTGCCAGCAAGAGAGCGGCGTCCTACGAGCAGTACTTC. It is translated as CASKRAASYEQYF.